The rows below give T cell receptor beta chains drawn from one sample of a study of T-cell reconstitution after alpha-beta-depleted transplantation in children. Each CDR3 protein gets one entry after TCRdb re-called the PCR reads with MiXCR. The top ten clones hold more than 2% of a sample with around 370,000 distinct CDR3 sequences, 9% to 12% of them seen once. This sample comprised PBMCs from the stem cell graft donor, obtained from the stem cell graft. The receptors were gathered from a human donor who donated a stem cell graft to a child with acute lymphoblastic leukemia. Each CDR3 is given with its conserved first and last residue. D genes are given only for firm matches. Clone size is given for some rows only: seen once, a few or many times, or a class if the clone is expanded.

v_gene,abundance,d_gene,j_gene,CDR3nt,CDR3aa
TRBV6-1,.,.,TRBJ1-4,TGTGCCAGCAGTGAGGGGCGGCAGCTTACAGCAGGTGAAAAACTGTTTTTT,CASSEGRQLTAGEKLFF
TRBV5-1,.,.,TRBJ2-1,TGCGCCAGCAGCGCCCGGGACGCCCGAAAGTACAATGAGCAGTTCTTC,CASSARDARKYNEQFF
TRBV10-3,.,TRBD1,TRBJ1-4,TGTGCCATCAGTGAGTCAGGGGGCCGGAATGAAAAACTGTTTTTT,CAISESGGRNEKLFF
TRBV5-1,.,TRBD1,TRBJ2-2,TGCGCCAGCAGCTTTCAGGGGGCGGACACCGGGGAGCTGTTTTTT,CASSFQGADTGELFF
TRBV30,once,TRBD2,TRBJ2-7,TGTGCCTGGAGTACCGGGGGACTAGCGGGAGCCTACGAGCAGTACTTC,CAWSTGGLAGAYEQYF
TRBV4-3,.,.,TRBJ2-1,TGCGCCAGCAGCCAAGCCGGCGGGATCTACAATGAGCAGTTCTTC,CASSQAGGIYNEQFF
TRBV5-4,few,.,TRBJ1-6,TGTGCCAGCAGCTTGCCCAGGGATAATTCACCCCTCCACTTT,CASSLPRDNSPLHF
TRBV5-1,.,TRBD2,TRBJ2-1,TGCGCCAGCACCTTGGGAGTAGCGGGCTCCTACAATGAGCAGTTCTTC,CASTLGVAGSYNEQFF
TRBV28,few,TRBD1,TRBJ2-7,TGTGCCAGCAGTTTATGGTTATCGGGGTCGGGACAGGGGGTCATGAACGAGCAGTACTTC,CASSLWLSGSGQGVMNEQYF
TRBV5-1,.,.,TRBJ1-2,TGCGCCAGCAGCCCCGGACAGTCTTATGGCTACACCTTC,CASSPGQSYGYTF
TRBV18,.,TRBD2,TRBJ2-1,TGTGCCAGCGCCGCGGGGGGAACCTACAATGAGCAGTTCTTC,CASAAGGTYNEQFF
TRBV7-9,few,.,TRBJ2-7,TGTGCCAGCAGCCCAAGACAGGATTTGGGCTACGAGCAGTACTTC,CASSPRQDLGYEQYF
TRBV4-3,.,.,TRBJ2-7,TGCGCCAGCAGCCAAGTGAGGGGCGGGACCTACTACGAGCAGTACTTC,CASSQVRGGTYYEQYF
TRBV12-3/TRBV12-4,.,TRBD2,TRBJ2-1,TGTGCCAGCTGTTTAAGTTCTGTTGGAGTAGCGGGAGTAGTCGAGCAGTTCTTC,CASCLSSVGVAGVVEQFF
TRBV20-1,few,TRBD2,TRBJ2-3,TGCAGTGCTAGAGATAGGACTAGCGGGAGGGCAGATACGCAGTATTTT,CSARDRTSGRADTQYF
TRBV4-1,.,.,TRBJ2-1,TGCGCCAGCAGCCAAGATATCAGCGGCTCCTACAATGAGCAGTTCTTC,CASSQDISGSYNEQFF
TRBV5-4,many,.,TRBJ2-6,TGTGCCAGCACCCGAACGGGGGTAGGGGCCAACGTCCTGACTTTC,CASTRTGVGANVLTF
TRBV6-1,.,.,TRBJ2-3,TGTGCCAGCAGACCGCACGGAAACACAGATACGCAGTATTTT,CASRPHGNTDTQYF
TRBV7-6,many,TRBD1,TRBJ2-2,TGTGCCAGCAGCTTAGTGATAGGGGGCGCTGGGACCGGGGAGCTGTTTTTT,CASSLVIGGAGTGELFF
TRBV6-5,few,.,TRBJ2-7,TGTGCCAGCAGTTACTCGTATCGGGGCCTTGCCCACGAGCAGTACTTC,CASSYSYRGLAHEQYF
TRBV12-3/TRBV12-4,few,.,TRBJ2-1,TGTGCCAGCAGCAGTAGCTCCTTATCCTACAATGAGCAGTTCTTC,CASSSSSLSYNEQFF
TRBV29-1,many,TRBD1,TRBJ2-5,TGCAGCGTTGTTGGGGTTTGGGACAGTATGACAGAGACCCAGTACTTC,CSVVGVWDSMTETQYF
TRBV6-5,.,.,TRBJ1-4,TGTGCCAGCAGTTACTCAACAGGGCTGGGTAATGAAAAACTGTTTTTT,CASSYSTGLGNEKLFF